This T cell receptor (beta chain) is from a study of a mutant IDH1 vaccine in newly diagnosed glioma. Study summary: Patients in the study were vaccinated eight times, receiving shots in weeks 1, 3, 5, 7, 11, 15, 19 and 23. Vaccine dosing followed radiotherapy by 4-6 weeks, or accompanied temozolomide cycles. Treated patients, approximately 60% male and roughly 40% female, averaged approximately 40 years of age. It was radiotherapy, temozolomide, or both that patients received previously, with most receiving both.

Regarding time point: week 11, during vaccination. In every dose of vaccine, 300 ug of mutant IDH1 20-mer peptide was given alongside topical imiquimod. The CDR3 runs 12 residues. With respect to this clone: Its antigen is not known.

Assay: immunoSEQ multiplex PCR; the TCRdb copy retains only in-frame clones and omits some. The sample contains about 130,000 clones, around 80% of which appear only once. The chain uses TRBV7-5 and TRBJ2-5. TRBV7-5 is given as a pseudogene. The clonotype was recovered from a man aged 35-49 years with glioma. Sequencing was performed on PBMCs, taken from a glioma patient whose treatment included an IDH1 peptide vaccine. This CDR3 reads CPGTEPWETQYF. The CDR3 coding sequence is TGTCCCGGAACCGAACCGTGGGAGACCCAGTACTTC.